This TCR beta chain was captured in a study of neoadjuvant anti-PD-1 for oral cavity cancer. As for the study in general: Around day 43, patients without progression received a fourth nivolumab dose before surgery. Study results and limitations: Treg/Th17 ratio rose with pretreatment blood and fell with post-treatment tumor TCRbeta clonality. Post-treatment tumors with larger preexisting clones showed more shrinkage.

To note about this clone: Its antigen is unidentified.

These oral cavity squamous cell carcinomas were HPV-negative and locally advanced. This table comes from immunoSEQ multiplex PCR, and its TCRdb copy is limited to in-frame clones, with some not included. The sample includes 10,000 to 15,000 clones, about 60% of them seen just once. The sequences come from tumor tissue, collected before nivolumab (anti-PD-1) treatment. This sequence originates from a person between 40 and 79 years old with oral cavity squamous cell carcinoma.

Here the CDR3 DNA reads TGTGCCAGCTCACCGGGGACAGGGGACTACGAGCAGTACTTC. It translates to CASSPGTGDYEQYF. V gene TRBV18 combines with J gene TRBJ2-7, with 10 bases fitting TRBD1. The CDR3 is 14 amino acids. V dropped 3 bases and J dropped 3; count of bases not matched to a gene: 2. Germline CDR1 is KGHSH and CDR2 is LQKENI.